The entry below describes one T cell receptor (beta chain). It was template switching that added a universal primer site, and there were unique molecular identifiers on the cDNA. TCRdb re-called the 5' RACE reads through MiXCR, storing one row per CDR3 protein. Among a few hundred thousand distinct CDR3 sequences listed, approximately 14% were seen once. The record originates from a study of identical twins. V was pared by 4 bases and J by 6 bases, with 12 bases of the junction left unmatched. The CDR3 extends over 15 amino acids. Another study also made use of these data, one on yellow fever vaccine responses in identical twins. That work contributes: Reportedly, twins showed a vaccine T cell response that looked partly convergent and partly personalized.

The J gene is TRBJ2-7, the V gene TRBV12-3 or TRBV12-4; 7 nucleotides agree with TRBD2. This sequence originates from a woman between 18 and 30 years old in good health. Sequenced input: CD4+ T cells sorted from blood. The chain's CDR3 is CASSSPTWTGGEQYF. The DNA of the CDR3 is TGTGCCAGCAGTTCACCGACATGGACGGGGGGCGAGCAGTACTTC.